The entry below gives a single T cell receptor (beta chain) sequence along with its context. The record originates from a study of blood T cell repertoires in COVID-19. Study-level information: T cells, B-cell-depleted T cells, or PBMCs supplied cDNA or gDNA.

Repertoires were generated with immunoSEQ multiplex PCR, while TCRdb's copy carries only in-frame clones and drops some. The table lists about 200,000 clones, just under 90% of them singletons. Sequencing used PBMCs or T cells enriched from blood (not recorded which). This receptor was taken from a woman aged 25 to 39 with acute COVID-19.

The CDR3 coding sequence is TGTGCCCCACCAGGCTTTCAGGGGATGCTGAATCAGCCCCAGCATTTT. Translated, it gives CAPPGFQGMLNQPQHF. The rearrangement uses TRBV15 and TRBJ1-5, with a tentative D call TRBD1 (6 bases). The CDR3 is 16 amino acids. With 11 bases removed from V and 4 bases from J, the gap between germline ends came to 24 bases. The germline V gene has CDR1 LNHNV and CDR2 YYDKDF (reference sequence).